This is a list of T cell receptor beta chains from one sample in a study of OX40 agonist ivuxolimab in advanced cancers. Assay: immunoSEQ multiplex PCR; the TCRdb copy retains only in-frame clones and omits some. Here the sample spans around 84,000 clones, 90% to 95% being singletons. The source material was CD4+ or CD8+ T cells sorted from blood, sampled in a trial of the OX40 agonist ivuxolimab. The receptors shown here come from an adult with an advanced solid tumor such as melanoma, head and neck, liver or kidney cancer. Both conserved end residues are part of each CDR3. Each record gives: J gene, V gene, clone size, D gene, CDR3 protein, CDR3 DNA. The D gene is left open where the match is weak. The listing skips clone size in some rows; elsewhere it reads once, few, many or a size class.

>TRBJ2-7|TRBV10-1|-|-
CASSDGVVAEGGSYEQYF
TGCGCCAGCAGTGACGGGGTGGTAGCGGAGGGGGGTTCCTACGAGCAGTACTTC
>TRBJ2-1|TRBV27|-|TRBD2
CASSFGAGGGPYNEQFF
TGTGCCAGCAGTTTCGGGGCGGGAGGGGGACCTTACAATGAGCAGTTCTTC
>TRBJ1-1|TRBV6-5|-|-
CASSYGGGGTEAFF
TGTGCCAGCAGTTACGGCGGTGGGGGCACTGAAGCTTTCTTT
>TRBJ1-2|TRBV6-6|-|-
CASYGYTF
TGTGCCAGTTATGGCTACACCTTC
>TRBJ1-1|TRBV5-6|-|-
CASSLFIRGTEAFF
TGTGCCAGCAGCTTATTCATCCGGGGCACTGAAGCTTTCTTT
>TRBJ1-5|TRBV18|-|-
CASSPPSRNQPQHF
TGTGCCAGCTCACCACCGTCCAGGAATCAGCCCCAGCATTTT
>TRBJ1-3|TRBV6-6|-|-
CASDAGSGNTIYF
TGTGCCAGCGATGCGGGGTCTGGAAACACCATATATTTT
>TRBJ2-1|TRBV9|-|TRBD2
CASSAFERGYNEQFF
TGTGCCAGCAGCGCGTTTGAGCGGGGCTACAATGAGCAGTTCTTC
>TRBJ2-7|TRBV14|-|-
CASSPGQGASRGTSGFYEQYF
TGTGCCAGCAGCCCGGGACAGGGGGCGTCCCGTGGGACTAGCGGGTTCTACGAGCAGTACTTC
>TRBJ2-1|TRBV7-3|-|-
CASSSAGGGEQFF
TGTGCCAGCAGCTCGGCCGGGGGCGGTGAGCAGTTCTTC
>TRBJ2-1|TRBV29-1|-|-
CSGRGDEQFF
TGCAGCGGGAGGGGTGATGAGCAGTTCTTC
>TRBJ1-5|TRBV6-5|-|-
CASSQNQPQHF
TGTGCCAGCAGTCAGAATCAGCCCCAGCATTTT
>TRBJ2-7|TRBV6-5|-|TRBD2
CASSLRTSGIYEQYF
TGTGCCAGCAGTCTACGGACTAGCGGAATATACGAGCAGTACTTC
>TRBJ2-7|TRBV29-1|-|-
CSVEGNGEQYF
TGCAGCGTTGAAGGGAACGGGGAGCAGTACTTC
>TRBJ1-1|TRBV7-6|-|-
CASSLEVGGMNTEAFF
TGTGCCAGCAGCTTAGAAGTCGGAGGGATGAACACTGAAGCTTTCTTT
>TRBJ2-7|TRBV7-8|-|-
CASSLASAAYEQYF
TGTGCCAGCAGCTTAGCGTCTGCGGCCTACGAGCAGTACTTC
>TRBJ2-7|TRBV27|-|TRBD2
CASSFTSGPSSYEQYF
TGTGCCAGCAGTTTCACTAGCGGCCCAAGCTCCTACGAGCAGTACTTC
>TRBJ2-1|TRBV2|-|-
CASSEALSSYNEQFF
TGTGCCAGCAGTGAAGCATTGAGTAGCTACAATGAGCAGTTCTTC
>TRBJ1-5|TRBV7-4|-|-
CASSPSRAREEEGSQPQHF
TGTGCCAGCAGCCCTAGTAGGGCCAGAGAAGAGGAGGGCAGTCAGCCCCAGCATTTT
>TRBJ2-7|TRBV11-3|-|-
CASSWANYEQYF
TGTGCCAGCAGCTGGGCTAACTACGAGCAGTACTTC
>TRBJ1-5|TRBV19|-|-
CASSSYRDYQPQHF
TGTGCCAGTAGTAGTTACAGGGATTATCAGCCCCAGCATTTT
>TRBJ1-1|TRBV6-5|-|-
CASSQGPDGNTEAFF
TGTGCCAGCAGTCAGGGACCTGACGGAAACACTGAAGCTTTCTTT
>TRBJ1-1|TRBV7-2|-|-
CASSLRLGEAFF
TGTGCCAGCAGCTTAAGGCTCGGTGAAGCTTTCTTT
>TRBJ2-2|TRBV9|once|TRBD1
CASSVSPTGANTGELFF
TGTGCCAGCAGCGTATCCCCGACAGGGGCTAACACCGGGGAGCTGTTTTTT
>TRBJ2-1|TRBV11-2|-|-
CASSPRGGEQFF
TGTGCCAGCAGCCCTAGAGGGGGTGAGCAGTTCTTC
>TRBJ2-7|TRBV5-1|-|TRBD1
CASSPAGTAYEQYF
TGCGCCAGCAGCCCCGCCGGGACAGCCTACGAGCAGTACTTC
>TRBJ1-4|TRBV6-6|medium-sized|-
CASSSNLEKLFF
TGTGCCAGCAGTTCGAATTTAGAAAAACTGTTTTTT
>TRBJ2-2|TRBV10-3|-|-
CAISGPYTGELFF
TGTGCCATCAGTGGTCCCTACACCGGGGAGCTGTTTTTT
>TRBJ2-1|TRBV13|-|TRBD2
CASSSAGRGRNYNEQFF
TGTGCCAGCAGCTCCGCCGGGAGGGGTAGGAACTACAATGAGCAGTTCTTC
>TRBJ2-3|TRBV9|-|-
CASRGGSTDTQYF
TGTGCCAGCAGGGGCGGGAGCACAGATACGCAGTATTTT
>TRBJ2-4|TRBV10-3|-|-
CAISDGREKNIQYF
TGTGCCATCAGTGACGGGCGGGAAAAAAACATTCAGTACTTC
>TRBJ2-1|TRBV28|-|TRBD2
CASSLVASGRAPNEQFF
TGTGCCAGCAGTTTAGTGGCTAGCGGGAGGGCCCCTAATGAGCAGTTCTTC
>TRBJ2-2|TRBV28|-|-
CASGGYTGELFF
TGTGCCAGCGGTGGGTACACCGGGGAGCTGTTTTTT
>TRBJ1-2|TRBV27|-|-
CASSSTAAGGYTF
TGTGCCAGCAGTTCTACGGCCGCGGGTGGCTACACCTTC
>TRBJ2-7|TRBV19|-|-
CASSIVYGRSYEQYF
TGTGCCAGTAGTATAGTTTATGGCAGAAGTTACGAGCAGTACTTC
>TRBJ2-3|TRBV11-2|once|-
CASSSSVERPGPDTQYF
TGTGCCAGCAGCTCCTCGGTAGAGCGGCCCGGGCCTGATACGCAGTATTTT
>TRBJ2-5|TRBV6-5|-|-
CASSRRQNQETQYF
TGTGCCAGCAGCCGACGACAGAACCAAGAGACCCAGTACTTC
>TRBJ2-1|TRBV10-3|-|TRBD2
CAISEPNSWTSGVKRSSYNEQFF
TGTGCCATCAGTGAGCCTAACAGTTGGACTAGCGGAGTCAAAAGAAGCTCCTACAATGAGCAGTTCTTC
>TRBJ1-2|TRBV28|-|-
CASTGGPPYGYTF
TGTGCCAGCACGGGGGGGCCACCATATGGCTACACCTTC
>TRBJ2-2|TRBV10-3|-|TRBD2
CAISESTSGMDTGELFF
TGTGCCATCAGTGAGTCGACTAGCGGTATGGACACCGGGGAGCTGTTTTTT
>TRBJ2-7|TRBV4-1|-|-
CASSPGTPYEQYF
TGCGCCAGCAGTCCCGGGACCCCCTACGAGCAGTACTTC
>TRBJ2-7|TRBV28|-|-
CASSPNENYEQYF
TGTGCCAGCAGCCCAAATGAGAACTACGAGCAGTACTTC
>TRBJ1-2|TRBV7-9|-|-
CASSLGAGFDGYTF
TGTGCCAGCAGCTTAGGTGCCGGCTTCGATGGCTACACCTTC
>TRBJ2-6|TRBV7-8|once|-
CASSPLGANVLTF
TGTGCCAGCAGCCCCTTGGGGGCCAACGTCCTGACTTTC
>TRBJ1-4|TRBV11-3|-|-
CASSLVGTATNEKLFF
TGTGCCAGCAGCTTAGTGGGCACAGCAACTAATGAAAAACTGTTTTTT
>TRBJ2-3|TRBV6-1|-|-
CASSELSFRAEVPTDTQYF
TGTGCCAGCAGTGAATTATCGTTTAGGGCGGAGGTCCCCACAGATACGCAGTATTTT
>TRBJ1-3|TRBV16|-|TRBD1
CASSPRGDSGNTIYF
TGTGCCAGCAGCCCCAGGGGGGACTCTGGAAACACCATATATTTT
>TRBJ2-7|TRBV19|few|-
CASSILGEQYF
TGTGCCAGTAGTATTCTGGGCGAGCAGTACTTC
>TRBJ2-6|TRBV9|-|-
CASSLRTGNVLTF
TGTGCCAGCAGCTTACGGACCGGCAACGTCCTGACTTTC
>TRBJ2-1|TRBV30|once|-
CAWSVAGYNEQFF
TGTGCCTGGAGTGTAGCAGGGTACAATGAGCAGTTCTTC
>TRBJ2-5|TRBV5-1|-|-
CASATTDGWRQETQYF
TGCGCCAGTGCCACCACCGATGGTTGGAGGCAAGAGACCCAGTACTTC
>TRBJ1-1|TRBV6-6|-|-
CASSSPTALAEAFF
TGTGCCAGCAGTTCCCCGACAGCCTTGGCTGAAGCTTTCTTT
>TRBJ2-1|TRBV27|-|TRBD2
CASSSEDLAESYNEQFF
TGTGCCAGCAGTTCTGAGGATCTAGCGGAATCCTACAATGAGCAGTTCTTC